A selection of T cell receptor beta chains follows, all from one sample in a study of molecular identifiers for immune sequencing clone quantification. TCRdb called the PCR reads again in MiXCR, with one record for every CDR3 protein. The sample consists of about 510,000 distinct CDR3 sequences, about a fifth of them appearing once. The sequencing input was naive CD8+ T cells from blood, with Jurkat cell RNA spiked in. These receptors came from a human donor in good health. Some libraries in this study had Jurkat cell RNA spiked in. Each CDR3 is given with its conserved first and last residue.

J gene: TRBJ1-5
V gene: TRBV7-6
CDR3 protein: CASSLGPYSNQPQHF

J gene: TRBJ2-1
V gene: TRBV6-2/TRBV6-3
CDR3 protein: CASGQGAYNEQFF

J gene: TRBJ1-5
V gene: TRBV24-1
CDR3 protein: CATSDSGQGIEQPQHF

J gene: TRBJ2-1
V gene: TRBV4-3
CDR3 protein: CASSQSQYNEQFF

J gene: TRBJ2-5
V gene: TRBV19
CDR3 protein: CASSPSVAGGDEETQYF

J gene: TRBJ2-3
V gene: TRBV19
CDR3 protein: CASSIGSGAGTQYF

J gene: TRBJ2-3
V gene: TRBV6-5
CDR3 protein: CASSFTADVDTQYF

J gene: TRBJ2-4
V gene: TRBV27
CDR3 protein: CASSLSYTPRTALAKNIQYF

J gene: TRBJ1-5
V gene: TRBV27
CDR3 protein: CASSPIHPDREKNQPQHF

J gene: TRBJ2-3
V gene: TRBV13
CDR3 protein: CASSFRGNTDTQYF

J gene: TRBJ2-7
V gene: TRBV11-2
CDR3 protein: CASSPPDRGMGEQYF

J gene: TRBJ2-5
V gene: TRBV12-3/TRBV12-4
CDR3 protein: CASRGRQETQYF

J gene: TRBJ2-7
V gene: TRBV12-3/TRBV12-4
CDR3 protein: CASSPDSRSSYEQYF

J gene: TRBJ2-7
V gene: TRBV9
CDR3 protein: CASSNPREGLTYEQYF

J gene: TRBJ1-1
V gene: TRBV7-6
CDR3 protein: CASSLDTLWNTEAFF

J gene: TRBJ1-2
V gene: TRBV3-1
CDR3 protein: CASSPREGFNYGYAF

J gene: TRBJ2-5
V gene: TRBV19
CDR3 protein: CASSPEWRLQETQYF

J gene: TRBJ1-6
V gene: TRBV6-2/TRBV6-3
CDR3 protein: CASSYSRPSSYNSPLHF

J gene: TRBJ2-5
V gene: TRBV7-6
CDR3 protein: CASSLATPGFKETQYF